The TCR beta chain under discussion was sequenced for a study of OX40 agonist ivuxolimab in advanced cancers. Study as a whole: Past anti-PD-1, anti-PD-L1 or anti-CTLA-4 therapy was accepted, and 40% had received some.

In germline, CDR1 is LNHDA, CDR2 SQIVND (reference sequence). The V gene lost 6 bases and the J gene lost 1 base, with 11 bases spanning the gap. The CDR3 is 14 amino acids. This table comes from immunoSEQ multiplex PCR, and its TCRdb copy is limited to in-frame clones, with some not included. The sample lists more than 60,000 clones; approximately 92% were seen once. This clone occurred once. The chain links TRBV19 to TRBJ2-3, with D unclear. The sequence was obtained from an adult with an advanced solid tumor such as melanoma, head and neck, liver or kidney cancer. Source: CD4+ or CD8+ T cells sorted from blood, taken in a trial of the OX40 agonist ivuxolimab. CDR3: CASSYGSGTDTQYF. The CDR3 DNA follows: TGTGCCAGTAGCTATGGAAGTGGCACAGATACGCAGTATTTT.